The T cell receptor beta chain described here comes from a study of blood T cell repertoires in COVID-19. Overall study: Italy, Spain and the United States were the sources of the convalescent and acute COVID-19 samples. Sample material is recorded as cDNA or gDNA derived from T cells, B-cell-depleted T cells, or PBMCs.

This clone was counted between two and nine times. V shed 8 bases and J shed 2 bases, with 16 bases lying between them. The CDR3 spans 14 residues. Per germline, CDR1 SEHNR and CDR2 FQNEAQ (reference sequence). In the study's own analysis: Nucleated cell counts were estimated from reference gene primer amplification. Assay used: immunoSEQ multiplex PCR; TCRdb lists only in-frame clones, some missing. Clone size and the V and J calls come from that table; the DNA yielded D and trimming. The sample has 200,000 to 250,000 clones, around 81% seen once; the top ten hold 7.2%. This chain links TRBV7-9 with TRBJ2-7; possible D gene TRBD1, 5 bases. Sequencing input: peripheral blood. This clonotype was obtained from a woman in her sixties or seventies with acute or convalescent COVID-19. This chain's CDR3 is CASGPTEAPYEQYF. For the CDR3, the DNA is TGTGCCAGCGGACCGACAGAAGCTCCCTACGAGCAGTACTTC.